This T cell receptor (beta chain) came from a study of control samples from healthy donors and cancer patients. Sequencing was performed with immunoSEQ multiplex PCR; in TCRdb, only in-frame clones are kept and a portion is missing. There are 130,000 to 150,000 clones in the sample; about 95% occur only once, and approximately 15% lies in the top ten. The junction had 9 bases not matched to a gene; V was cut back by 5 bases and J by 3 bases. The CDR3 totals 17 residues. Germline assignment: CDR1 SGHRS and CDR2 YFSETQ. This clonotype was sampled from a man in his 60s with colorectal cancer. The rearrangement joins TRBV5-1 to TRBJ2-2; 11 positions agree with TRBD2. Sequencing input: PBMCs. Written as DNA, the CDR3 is TGCGCCAGCAGTCCCACTCCGACTAGCGGGGACACCGGGGAGCTGTTTTTT. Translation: CASSPTPTSGDTGELFF. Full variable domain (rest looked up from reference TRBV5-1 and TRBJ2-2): KAGVTQTPRYLIKTRGQQVTLSCSPISGHRSVSWYQQTPGQGLQFLFEYFSETQRNKGNFPGRFSGRQFSNSRSEMNVSTLELGDSALYLCASSPTPTSGDTGELFFGEGSRLTVL.